Presented here are 27 T cell receptor beta chains from one specimen sequenced in a study of graft-versus-host responses after intestinal transplantation. Their cognate antigens are unknown. Assay used: immunoSEQ multiplex PCR; TCRdb lists only in-frame clones, some missing. In the table there are around 67,000 clones, over 70% of which are singletons. The sample in question was unstimulated CD4+ T cells sorted from spleen or lymph node cells, obtained before transplant. The source is a human donor who was the organ donor for an intestinal transplant.

V and J are TRBV9 and TRBJ2-7, with 10 nucleotides matching TRBD2. Looked up from germline, CDR1 is SGDLS and CDR2 is YYNGEE. The CDR3 extends over 16 amino acids. V was clipped by 3 bases and J by 0 bases; unmatched bases: 6. CDR3 bases: TGTGCCAGCAGCGGGAGCGGGGGGGCTTCCTCCTACGAGCAGTACGTC. Translating gives CASSGSGGASSYEQYV.

This clone was seen a single time. The rearrangement links TRBV5-8 to TRBJ1-5; D is possibly TRBD1 (5 bases). Germline V lookup: CDR1 SGHTS, CDR2 YDEGEE. The CDR3 sequence is 17 residues long. V gave up 0 bases and J gave up 4 bases, with 17 bases separating them. The CDR3 coding sequence is TGTGCCAGCAGCTTGGTGGTAGGGGCCGTTTCTAATCAGCCCCAGCATTTT. Protein product: CASSLVVGAVSNQPQHF.

This sequence joins TRBV14 and TRBJ1-1; a possible D gene is TRBD1 (5 bases). Germline loops: CDR1 SGHDN, CDR2 FVKESK. The CDR3 covers 13 residues. V gave up 3 bases and J gave up 8 bases, with 13 bases separating them. CDR3 DNA sequence: TGTGCCAGCAGCCAGTTGAACAACAGGGAAGCTTTCTTT. Translating it yields CASSQLNNREAFF.

The chain couples TRBV7-9 to TRBJ1-6; TRBD1 matches at 7 bases. Trimming removed 5 bases from V and 8 bases from J; junction bases left unmatched: 12. The CDR3 extends over 16 amino acids. The germline V gene encodes CDR1 SEHNR and CDR2 FQNEAQ (reference sequence). The CDR3 nucleotides read TGTGCCAGCAGCGACACTTTCCGGGACAGAGATTCACCCCTCCACTTT. Amino acid sequence: CASSDTFRDRDSPLHF.

The genes are TRBV6-5 and TRBJ1-2; D gene unclear. This CDR3 spans 15 amino acids. Trimming pared 6 bases from V and 8 bases from J, leaving 22 bases between. CDR1 MNHEY and CDR2 SVGAGI come from the germline V gene. CDR3 residues: CASRYQGRTSGGYTF. DNA for the CDR3: TGTGCCAGCAGATACCAAGGACGGACTTCGGGGGGCTACACCTTC.

This rearrangement joins TRBV7-9 to TRBJ2-2, with TRBD2 as a possible D gene (5 bases). The CDR3 runs to 16 residues. Deletions cut 6 bases from V and 8 bases from J, with 22 bases between. Looked up from germline, CDR1 is SEHNR and CDR2 is FQNEAQ (reference sequence). The CDR3 DNA reads TGTGCCAGCAGGGAGAAGCCCGGACTGCGGGTGGGGGAGCTGTTTTTT. It specifies CASREKPGLRVGELFF.

V and J are TRBV4-1 and TRBJ2-5, with 11 positions matching TRBD2. Germline loops: CDR1 MGHRA, CDR2 YSYEKL. The CDR3 contains 15 residues. V lost 0 bases, J lost 7 bases, and 4 bases stayed unmatched. The CDR3 loop is CASSQDSGGVGTQYF. The CDR3, as DNA: TGCGCCAGCAGCCAAGATAGCGGGGGGGTAGGGACCCAGTACTTC.

This rearrangement joins TRBV2 to TRBJ2-7; a weak D match, TRBD1 (6 bases). This CDR3 is 14 amino acids long. With 4 bases removed from V and 0 bases from J, the gap between germline ends came to 10 bases. CDR1 and CDR2 from the germline V gene are SNHLY and FYNNEI. The CDR3 DNA reads as TGTGCCAGCAGTGGACAGGCGAGCTCCTACGAGCAGTACGTC. Its translation is CASSGQASSYEQYV.

The chain has TRBV19 and TRBJ1-3, with 7 bases lining up with TRBD1. Germline trimming cut 5 bases from V and 0 bases from J; bases unmatched to any gene: 16. Per germline, CDR1 LNHDA and CDR2 SQIVND (reference sequence). CDR3 size: 19 residues. CDR3 nucleotide sequence: TGTGCCAGTAGTCCGCGGGACAGCTTTTTGGTTTTCTCTGGAAACACCATATATTTT. Its translation: CASSPRDSFLVFSGNTIYF.

The CDR3 region is CASSHDKYNEQFF. The CDR3 bases are TGTGCCAGCAGCCACGACAAATACAATGAGCAGTTCTTC. The chain couples TRBV7-9 to TRBJ2-1; D unclear. V was pared by 5 bases and J by 4 bases, with 9 bases between. Germline V gene data show CDR1 as SEHNR and CDR2 as FQNEAQ (reference sequence). The CDR3 has 13 residues. The full variable domain, with the rest looked up from reference TRBV7-9 and TRBJ2-1, is DTGVSQNPRHKITKRGQNVTFRCDPISEHNRLYWYRQTLGQGPEFLTYFQNEAQLEKSRLLSDRFSAERPKGSFSTLEIQRTEQGDSAMYLCASSHDKYNEQFFGPGTRLTVL.

The genes are TRBV19 and TRBJ2-2; maybe TRBD2 (6 bases). The CDR3 has 17 residues. The V end was cut by 6 bases, the J end by 1 base, with 18 bases between. Germline V lookup: CDR1 LNHDA, CDR2 SQIVND (reference sequence). The CDR3 here is CASSPGHLGGNTGELFF. The DNA for the CDR3 is TGTGCCAGTAGCCCGGGCCATCTCGGGGGGAACACCGGGGAGCTGTTTTTT.

This clone was recorded a few times. The V call is TRBV19, the J call TRBJ1-1; D is possibly TRBD1 (5 bases). Germline lookup yields CDR1 LNHDA and CDR2 SQIVND (reference sequence). V was cut by 6 bases and J by 6 bases, with 11 bases left in between. The CDR3 has 12 amino acids. In nucleotides, the CDR3 is TGTGCCAGTAGGACGACAGTTGCTGAAGCTTTCTTT. It is translated as CASRTTVAEAFF.

A single count supports this clone. J is TRBJ2-5 and V is TRBV7-3; 12 bases map to TRBD2. V gave up 3 bases and J gave up 2 bases; unmatched junction bases: 10. The CDR3 consists of 18 residues. Germline CDR1 SGHTA, CDR2 FQGTGA. CDR3 in amino acids: CASSFGTSGRGSQETQYF. The CDR3 DNA is TGTGCCAGCAGCTTCGGGACTAGCGGGCGGGGCTCGCAAGAGACCCAGTACTTC.

The rearrangement links TRBV7-2 to TRBJ1-1; 7 positions match TRBD1. The CDR3 length is 14 residues. Germline CDR1 and CDR2: SGHTA and FQGNSA. After removal of 2 bases from V and 1 base from J, the junction contained 1 base not matched to a gene. The CDR3 loop is CASSLRQGNTEAFF. CDR3 nucleotides: TGTGCCAGCAGCTTACGACAGGGGAACACTGAAGCTTTCTTT.

This clone was observed once. Other DNA sequences in this specimen translate into the identical CDR3. The genes are TRBV5-1 and TRBJ1-6; 7 nucleotides align to TRBD1. The germline gives CDR1 SGHRS, CDR2 YFSETQ. The CDR3 consists of 16 residues. The ends lost 0 bases at V and 5 bases at J; junction bases unmatched: 5. CDR3 coding DNA: TGCGCCAGCAGCTTGGCCCTAACAGGGGATAATTCACCCCTCCACTTT. Translation: CASSLALTGDNSPLHF. Supplemented by reference TRBV5-1 and TRBJ1-6, the full variable domain reads KAGVTQTPRYLIKTRGQQVTLSCSPISGHRSVSWYQQTPGQGLQFLFEYFSETQRNKGNFPGRFSGRQFSNSRSEMNVSTLELGDSALYLCASSLALTGDNSPLHFGNGTRLTVT.

This clone was observed once. The J gene is TRBJ2-3, the V gene TRBV9; TRBD2 agrees at 11 bases. The ends lost 7 bases at V and 4 bases at J; junction bases unmatched: 26. Germline CDR1 SGDLS, CDR2 YYNGEE. CDR3 size: 21 residues. This CDR3 is CASREVRRLAGGKLAPDTQYF. Here the CDR3 DNA reads TGTGCCAGCCGCGAGGTTCGAAGGCTAGCGGGGGGAAAACTTGCGCCAGATACGCAGTATTTT.

The chain links TRBV9 to TRBJ2-2, with TRBD2 identical over 10 bases. This CDR3 is 17 amino acids long. Germline values: CDR1 SGDLS, CDR2 YYNGEE. V gave up 0 bases and J gave up 5 bases; unmatched junction bases: 7. The DNA for the CDR3 is TGTGCCAGCAGCGTAGTAAGCGGGGGGGCCGGAACCGGGGAGCTGTTTTTT. It specifies CASSVVSGGAGTGELFF.

The gene calls are TRBV2 and TRBJ2-5; TRBD1 agrees at 8 bases. The CDR3 sequence is 13 residues long. V shed 6 bases and J 2 bases; nucleotides not matched to a gene: 2. Germline assignment: CDR1 SNHLY and CDR2 FYNNEI. In DNA, the CDR3 is TGTGCCAGCAGCGGGGACAGGCAAGAGACCCAGTACTTC. Encoded protein: CASSGDRQETQYF.

The chain is built from TRBV4-2 and TRBJ2-1, with 7 bases matching TRBD1. Losses at the gene ends were 0 bases for V and 3 bases for J; bases not matched to a gene: 8. Germline V CDR1 and CDR2: LGHNA, YNFKEQ. The CDR3 totals 17 residues. In nucleotides, the CDR3 is TGTGCCAGCAGCCAAGATTCAGGGGGTTCCCTCTACAATGAGCAGTTCTTC. Its translation is CASSQDSGGSLYNEQFF.

V is TRBV7-2 and J is TRBJ2-2, with 7 bases aligning to TRBD2. Germline-derived CDR1 and CDR2 are SGHTA and FQGNSA. This CDR3 is built from 14 residues. V lost 1 base and J lost 5; bases outside the gene matches: 1. CDR3 loop: CASSLGLATGELFF. The CDR3 nucleotides are TGTGCCAGCAGCTTAGGACTAGCTACCGGGGAGCTGTTTTTT.

The V and J genes are TRBV11-2 and TRBJ1-2, with D uncertain. The CDR3 runs to 12 residues. V shed 3 bases and J shed 8 bases, with 10 bases lying between them. CDR1 SGHAT and CDR2 FQNNGV come from the germline V gene. Written as DNA, the CDR3 is TGTGCCAGCAGCTTGACACCGTGGGGCTACACCTTC. Translating it yields CASSLTPWGYTF.

This chain connects TRBV5-1 to TRBJ2-5; D is possibly TRBD1 (6 bases). This CDR3 has 14 amino acids. Germline CDR1 is SGHRS and CDR2 is YFSETQ. The V end lost 4 bases, the J end lost 0 bases, and 10 bases lay between the germline ends. The CDR3 DNA sequence: TGCGCCAGCAGCCCCGGGACATACCAAGAGACCCAGTACTTC. Residues: CASSPGTYQETQYF.

The V gene is TRBV2, the J gene TRBJ1-2; 8 bases fit TRBD1. Germline CDR1 is SNHLY and CDR2 is FYNNEI. J gave up 7 bases and V 6 bases, and 4 bases lay outside the gene matches. The CDR3 covers 12 residues. CDR3 coding DNA: TGTGCCAGCAGGAGTCAGGGGGCTGGCTACACCTTC. Translated, it gives CASRSQGAGYTF.

The chain recombines TRBV5-6 with TRBJ2-2; TRBD2 matches 7 bases. The CDR3 runs 16 residues. The germline V gene encodes CDR1 SGHDT and CDR2 YYEEEE. V was pared by 4 bases and J by 2 bases, with 8 bases of the junction left unmatched. CDR3 sequence (DNA): TGTGCCAGCAGCCCTTGGGGGGGGACCAACACCGGGGAGCTGTTTTTT. It translates to CASSPWGGTNTGELFF.

This clone has a handful of counts. The chain uses TRBV4-2 and TRBJ2-2; 9 bases agree with TRBD1. The V gene's germline CDR1 is LGHNA and CDR2 YNFKEQ. V shed 5 bases and J 3 bases; nucleotides not matched to a gene: 7. The CDR3 is 16 amino acids. Written as DNA, the CDR3 is TGTGCCAGCAGCGGGGCGGGACAGGGTTACACCGGGGAGCTGTTTTTT. It codes for CASSGAGQGYTGELFF.

This clone was detected a few times. The chain uses TRBV28 and TRBJ1-1, with TRBD1 identical over 7 bases. The ends lost 6 bases at V and 0 bases at J; junction bases unmatched: 16. The CDR3 consists of 18 residues. Per the germline V gene, CDR1 is MDHEN and CDR2 is SYDVKM. The CDR3 protein is CASSPIHLLQGLNTEAFF. The CDR3 coding sequence is TGTGCCAGCAGCCCTATACACCTCCTACAGGGGCTGAACACTGAAGCTTTCTTT. Drawing the rest from reference TRBV28 and TRBJ1-1, the complete variable domain is DVKVTQSSRYLVKRTGEKVFLECVQDMDHENMFWYRQDPGLGLRLIYFSYDVKMKEKGDIPEGYSVSREKKERFSLILESASTNQTSMYLCASSPIHLLQGLNTEAFFGQGTRLTVV.

V is TRBV5-1 and J is TRBJ1-4; TRBD1 agrees at 7 bases. Looked up from germline, CDR1 is SGHRS and CDR2 is YFSETQ. Trimming cost V 4 bases and J 0 bases; bases outside gene matches: 6. This CDR3 has 16 amino acids. CDR3 protein: CASSSGQVSTNEKLFF. CDR3 DNA sequence: TGCGCCAGCAGCAGTGGACAGGTCTCAACTAATGAAAAACTGTTTTTT.